This paragraph covers one T cell receptor beta chain sequence. The data were taken from a study of blood T cell repertoires in COVID-19. Across the study: Collection of acute and convalescent COVID-19 samples took place in the United States, Italy and Spain.

Repertoires were generated with immunoSEQ multiplex PCR, while TCRdb's copy carries only in-frame clones and drops some. The sample lists 30,000 to 40,000 clones, 88% occurring once. The V and J ends lost 3 bases and 3 bases respectively, with 9 bases between them. CDR1 is SGHNT, CDR2 YYREEE, per germline (reference sequence). The CDR3 is 13 amino acids. V usage is TRBV5-4 and J usage is TRBJ1-1; D uncertain. This receptor was identified in a woman in her 70s with active COVID-19. The sample comprised peripheral blood. In DNA, the CDR3 is TGTGCCAGCAGCTACCGACAAGACACTGAAGCTTTCTTT. Amino acids: CASSYRQDTEAFF.